This T cell receptor (beta chain) stems from a study of T-cell reconstitution after alpha-beta-depleted transplantation in children. General observations from the study: As was reported, about two months after transplant, alpha-beta T cells came from several hundred expanded graft clones. At one year after transplant, newly produced T cells mostly accounted for T-cell counts and diversity. Surviving recipient cells, namely T cells and thymic progenitors, were the source of high day-60 TCRbeta diversity in some patients.

This clonotype has just a few counts. Its antigen is not known. The CDR3 runs 13 residues. Trimming pared 3 bases from V and 3 bases from J, leaving 10 bases between. From germline, CDR1 is DFQATT and CDR2 SNEGSKA (reference sequence). Unique molecular identifiers were built into the TCRbeta library. TCRdb reprocessed the PCR reads with MiXCR, giving one entry per CDR3 protein. Of more than 400,000 distinct CDR3 sequences in the sample, about an eighth are singletons; the top ten hold less than 15%. This specimen was PBMCs, mostly from graft donor cells, taken 180 days after TCRalphabeta/CD19-depleted stem cell transplant. This TCR was sampled from a female patient under 10 years old who had a stem cell transplant for aplastic anemia, so the T cells may come from the graft donor. The chain joins TRBV20-1 to TRBJ2-3; D might be TRBD1 (5 bases). The CDR3 DNA is TGCAGTGCTAGCTGGCAGGGTACAGATACGCAGTATTTT. This encodes CSASWQGTDTQYF.